This entry lists 26 T cell receptor beta chains sequenced from one sample in a study of OX40 agonist ivuxolimab in advanced cancers. The data were produced by immunoSEQ multiplex PCR, yet TCRdb's version contains in-frame clones alone and is incomplete. The table lists about 50,000 clones, 88% of them singletons. Source: CD4+ or CD8+ T cells sorted from blood, taken in a trial of the OX40 agonist ivuxolimab. The receptors stem from an adult with an advanced solid tumor such as melanoma, head and neck, liver or kidney cancer.

For this clone: The identical CDR3 is also encoded by other nucleotide sequences in the sample. This rearrangement joins TRBV5-4 to TRBJ1-1, with a possible D match to TRBD1 (5 bases). The V end was cut by 3 bases, the J end by 0 bases, with 6 bases between. Germline V gene data show CDR1 as SGHNT and CDR2 as YYREEE (reference sequence). The CDR3 covers 13 residues. The DNA for the CDR3 is TGTGCCAGCAGCTCGGGACTGAACACTGAAGCTTTCTTT. Translation: CASSSGLNTEAFF.

This sequence joins TRBV7-9 and TRBJ2-5, with 7 bases that match TRBD1. Looked up from germline, CDR1 is SEHNR and CDR2 is FQNEAQ (reference sequence). V was pared by 5 bases and J by 0 bases, with 6 bases of the junction left unmatched. CDR3 length equals 15 residues. For the CDR3, the DNA is TGTGCCAGCAGCCGAGGGACAGTGTACCAAGAGACCCAGTACTTC. It encodes CASSRGTVYQETQYF.

The chain employs TRBV5-6 and TRBJ2-2, with D hard to call. Trimming took 0 bases from V and 2 from J, leaving 8 bases between them. Germline CDR1 is SGHDT and CDR2 is YYEEEE. The length of the CDR3 is 15 residues. The CDR3 DNA is TGTGCCAGCAGCTTGGCGACACTTAACACCGGGGAGCTGTTTTTT. Protein sequence: CASSLATLNTGELFF. Looking up the rest from reference TRBV5-6 and TRBJ2-2 gives the full variable domain: DAGVTQSPTHLIKTRGQQVTLRCSPKSGHDTVSWYQQALGQGPQFIFQYYEEEERQRGNFPDRFSGHQFPNYSSELNVNALLLGDSALYLCASSLATLNTGELFFGEGSRLTVL.

This rearrangement joins TRBV7-3 to TRBJ2-1; TRBD2 matches at 14 bases. With 5 bases clipped from V and 9 bases from J, the junction kept 9 bases outside the gene matches. Germline V gene data show CDR1 as SGHTA and CDR2 as FQGTGA. The CDR3 extends over 16 amino acids. The CDR3: CASSKGTSGGLGEQFF. CDR3 bases: TGTGCCAGCAGCAAAGGGACTAGCGGGGGCTTAGGTGAGCAGTTCTTC.

The chain uses TRBV28 and TRBJ2-3, with unresolved D. The CDR3 covers 16 residues. Trimming shortened V by 6 bases and J by 2 bases, and 18 bases separated the two germline ends. CDR1 and CDR2 (germline): MDHEN, SYDVKM. CDR3 in amino acids: CASRENPVVATDTQYF. The DNA for the CDR3 is TGTGCCAGCAGGGAAAACCCGGTGGTGGCCACAGATACGCAGTATTTT.

The chain carries TRBV7-9 and TRBJ2-7; D might be TRBD1 (5 bases). With 4 bases removed from V and 5 bases from J, the gap between germline ends came to 9 bases. Germline loops: CDR1 SEHNR, CDR2 FQNEAQ (reference sequence). This CDR3 has 12 residues. This CDR3 reads CASSSMTDEQYF. CDR3 in DNA: TGTGCCAGCAGCTCCATGACAGACGAGCAGTACTTC.

This clone came up once. The chain carries TRBV6-5 and TRBJ2-1; 11 bases align to TRBD2. Germline CDR1 reads MNHEY; CDR2 reads SVGAGI. With 6 bases clipped from V and 7 bases from J, the junction kept 8 bases outside the gene matches. The CDR3 loop spans 15 amino acids. CDR3 loop: CASRVAGGPRNEQFF. In nucleotides, the CDR3 is TGTGCCAGCAGGGTAGCGGGAGGGCCGCGTAATGAGCAGTTCTTC.

CDR3 nucleotide sequence: TGTGCCAGCTCACCGAGAACCGGGACAGGGGGCGTGGAGACCCAGTACTTC. Amino acids: CASSPRTGTGGVETQYF. The rearrangement uses TRBV18 and TRBJ2-5; TRBD1 matches at 12 bases. Germline assignment: CDR1 KGHSH and CDR2 LQKENI. The CDR3 is 17 amino acids. The V segment lost 3 bases and the J segment 5 bases; nucleotides outside the gene matches: 10.

The chain links TRBV28 to TRBJ2-5, with 8 bases that match TRBD2. Germline assignment: CDR1 MDHEN and CDR2 SYDVKM. This CDR3 region has 16 residues. V dropped 6 bases and J dropped 0; count of bases not matched to a gene: 9. The CDR3 sequence is CASSPLGGRNQETQYF. In DNA, the CDR3 is TGTGCCAGCAGCCCCCTGGGCGGGAGGAACCAAGAGACCCAGTACTTC.

The V gene is TRBV5-1, the J gene TRBJ1-1; 9 nucleotides agree with TRBD1. The CDR3 contains 14 residues. Per germline, CDR1 SGHRS and CDR2 YFSETQ. The V and J ends lost 7 bases and 5 bases, in that order; junction bases with no gene match: 9. The CDR3 DNA follows: TGCGCCAGCGCCGGGGGACAGGGAGGGACTGAAGCTTTCTTT. Translating gives CASAGGQGGTEAFF. Full variable domain (outside the CDR3, taken from reference TRBV5-1 and TRBJ1-1): KAGVTQTPRYLIKTRGQQVTLSCSPISGHRSVSWYQQTPGQGLQFLFEYFSETQRNKGNFPGRFSGRQFSNSRSEMNVSTLELGDSALYLCASAGGQGGTEAFFGQGTRLTVV.

This clone was counted a single time. The gene calls are TRBV7-2 and TRBJ2-1, with 7 bases matching TRBD1. CDR3 size: 15 residues. J was trimmed by 4 bases and V by 5 bases; bases with no gene match: 8. Germline V gene lookup returns CDR1 SGHTA and CDR2 FQGNSA. CDR3 nucleotide sequence: TGTGCCAGCAGCGTTAGTGAGGGACAGTACAATGAGCAGTTCTTC. It codes for CASSVSEGQYNEQFF.

The sample holds a few counts of this clone. This chain connects TRBV30 to TRBJ1-1; D ambiguous. The germline gives CDR1 GTSNPN, CDR2 SVGIG (reference sequence). Trimming stripped 2 bases from V and 3 bases from J, with 10 bases between. This CDR3 has 13 amino acids. The DNA of the CDR3 is TGTGCCTGGAGTAGGCTTATGGACACTGAAGCTTTCTTT. It codes for CAWSRLMDTEAFF.

The J gene is TRBJ2-2, the V gene TRBV28; TRBD1 matches 7 bases. Trimming cost V 5 bases and J 0 bases; bases outside gene matches: 3. Germline assignment: CDR1 MDHEN and CDR2 SYDVKM. The CDR3 consists of 15 residues. The CDR3 spells CASSTGESNTGELFF. The CDR3, as DNA: TGTGCCAGCAGTACAGGGGAATCGAACACCGGGGAGCTGTTTTTT.

The chain employs TRBV9 and TRBJ2-2; D possibly corresponds to TRBD1 (6 bases). The V gene lost 1 base and the J gene lost 6 bases, with 10 bases spanning the gap. The CDR3 contains 14 residues. Per the germline V gene, CDR1 is SGDLS and CDR2 is YYNGEE. This CDR3 is CASSVQGFPGELFF. In DNA, the CDR3 is TGTGCCAGCAGCGTACAGGGGTTCCCCGGGGAGCTGTTTTTT. Full variable domain (missing parts from reference TRBV9 and TRBJ2-2): DSGVTQTPKHLITATGQRVTLRCSPRSGDLSVYWYQQSLDQGLQFLIQYYNGEERAKGNILERFSAQQFPDLHSELNLSSLELGDSALYFCASSVQGFPGELFFGEGSRLTVL.

The V gene is TRBV9, the J gene TRBJ2-1, with TRBD2 matching 13 bases. Trimming removed 6 bases from V and 7 bases from J; junction bases left unmatched: 7. This CDR3 region has 15 residues. CDR1 and CDR2 (germline): SGDLS, YYNGEE. Here the CDR3 DNA reads TGTGCCAGCACCCCGGGACTAGCGGGATTTAATGAGCAGTTCTTC. It translates to CASTPGLAGFNEQFF.

This chain connects TRBV30 to TRBJ2-3; 8 bases are shared with TRBD2. The V gene's germline CDR1 is GTSNPN and CDR2 SVGIG (reference sequence). CDR3 size: 13 residues. J lost 7 bases, V lost 5 bases, and 8 bases had no gene match. The CDR3 DNA follows: TGTGCCTGGGGCTACAGTAGCGGGAATACGCAGTATTTT. It specifies CAWGYSSGNTQYF.

The chain carries TRBV27 and TRBJ1-2; TRBD1 aligns across 9 bases. The CDR3 loop spans 15 amino acids. J lost 6 bases, V lost 6 bases, and 11 bases had no gene match. Germline V gene lookup returns CDR1 MNHEY and CDR2 SMNVEV (reference sequence). The DNA for the CDR3 is TGTGCCAGCAGAGAGATGACAGGGGGGGCACATGGCTACACCTTC. This gives the protein CASREMTGGAHGYTF.

The rearrangement uses TRBV9 and TRBJ2-2; D is possibly TRBD1 (6 bases). The CDR3 sequence is 15 residues long. Trimming pared 4 bases from V and 8 bases from J, leaving 18 bases between. Germline-derived CDR1 and CDR2 are SGDLS and YYNGEE. The CDR3 sequence is CASSPQLGAGGELFF. CDR3 sequence (DNA): TGTGCCAGCAGCCCCCAGCTGGGGGCAGGGGGGGAGCTGTTTTTT.

This chain connects TRBV4-1 to TRBJ2-2; 7 bases are a match to TRBD1. J gave up 0 bases and V 1 base, and 2 bases lay outside the gene matches. Germline-derived CDR1 and CDR2 are MGHRA and YSYEKL. The CDR3 covers 16 residues. CDR3 residues: CASSQGRGSNTGELFF. The CDR3 DNA reads as TGCGCCAGCAGCCAAGGCAGGGGGTCGAACACCGGGGAGCTGTTTTTT.

V gene TRBV27 combines with J gene TRBJ2-1, with TRBD2 matching over 11 bases. V dropped 7 bases and J dropped 7; count of bases not matched to a gene: 12. This CDR3 comprises 16 residues. The germline gives CDR1 MNHEY, CDR2 SMNVEV (reference sequence). The CDR3: CASMLAGGRRLNEQFF. The CDR3 region has the DNA TGTGCCAGCATGCTAGCGGGAGGCCGGAGGTTGAATGAGCAGTTCTTC.

This clone was found once. CDR3 DNA: TGTGCCAGCAGCTCGGACTTAAGCAATGAGCAGTTCTTC. Translating it yields CASSSDLSNEQFF. V and J are TRBV5-6 and TRBJ2-1; a weak D match, TRBD2 (5 bases). Trimming left V 3 bases short and J 6 bases short, with 10 bases between. The germline gives CDR1 SGHDT, CDR2 YYEEEE. The CDR3 covers 13 residues.

The V and J genes are TRBV5-1 and TRBJ2-7; 7 nucleotides match TRBD1. V gave up 2 bases and J gave up 3 bases; unmatched junction bases: 8. Per the germline V gene, CDR1 is SGHRS and CDR2 is YFSETQ. This CDR3 region has 15 residues. The CDR3 nucleotides are TGCGCCAGCAGCTTAGTGAGACAGGGACGCTACGAGCAGTACTTC. Residues: CASSLVRQGRYEQYF.

This chain connects TRBV19 to TRBJ2-5; D is undetermined. CDR1 is LNHDA, CDR2 SQIVND, per germline (reference sequence). V was clipped by 0 bases and J by 5 bases, with 1 base between them. The CDR3 consists of 11 residues. CDR3 region: CASSIEETQYF. The CDR3 region has the DNA TGTGCCAGTAGTATAGAGGAGACCCAGTACTTC. The entire variable domain, with the rest obtained from reference TRBV19 and TRBJ2-5, is as follows: DGGITQSPKYLFRKEGQNVTLSCEQNLNHDAMYWYRQDPGQGLRLIYYSQIVNDFQKGDIAEGYSVSREKKESFPLTVTSAQKNPTAFYLCASSIEETQYFGPGTRLLVL.

The rearrangement joins TRBV28 to TRBJ2-2; D may be TRBD2 (6 bases). Germline CDR1 is MDHEN and CDR2 is SYDVKM. Trimming cost V 6 bases and J 6 bases, with 17 bases left between them. The CDR3 has 15 residues. CDR3 sequence: CASRDGGSVSGELFF. In DNA, the CDR3 is TGTGCCAGCAGAGATGGGGGGAGTGTTTCCGGGGAGCTGTTTTTT.

This chain links TRBV6-1 with TRBJ1-5, with D possibly TRBD1 on 6 matching bases. The CDR3 spans 15 residues. Trimming took 10 bases from V and 10 from J, leaving 26 bases between them. CDR1 is MNHNS, CDR2 SASEGT, per germline. The CDR3 DNA is TGTGCCACCAACGACTTGATCGGGGGCAATGTCCCCCAGCATTTT. Translated, it gives CATNDLIGGNVPQHF.

This rearrangement joins TRBV11-2 to TRBJ1-3; possibly TRBD1 for D (5 bases). This CDR3 comprises 16 residues. V lost 3 bases and J 0 bases, leaving 12 bases between the germline ends. Per the germline V gene, CDR1 is SGHAT and CDR2 is FQNNGV. The CDR3 nucleotides are TGTGCCAGCAGCTTGGGGACGCGCGGCTCTGGAAACACCATATATTTT. It yields the protein CASSLGTRGSGNTIYF.